These T cell receptor beta chains were read from a single sample in a study of CD8+CD57+ T cells in acquired aplastic anemia. TCRdb recomputed calls from the reads with MiXCR, one row per CDR3 protein. Of around 50,000 distinct CDR3 sequences in the sample, roughly three fifths were seen once. The sample consisted of sorted CD4+, CD8+, or CD8+CD57+ T cells (not recorded which) from PBMCs. These TCRs come from a human donor with aplastic anemia. Each CDR3 is given with its conserved first and last residue. The size entry is marked missing in some rows and otherwise reads once, few, many or a size class.

J gene: TRBJ2-5
CDR3 length: 15
V gene: TRBV19
clone size: NA
CDR3 protein: CASTSSGGAGETQYF

J gene: TRBJ2-3
CDR3 length: 16
V gene: TRBV5-1
clone size: many
CDR3 protein: CASSLEGGAVTDTQYF

J gene: TRBJ1-5
CDR3 length: 13
V gene: TRBV27
clone size: once
CDR3 protein: CASSLYSNRPQHF

J gene: TRBJ1-3
CDR3 length: 15
V gene: TRBV20-1
clone size: NA
CDR3 protein: CSAAAESFSGNTIYF

J gene: TRBJ2-2
CDR3 length: 14
V gene: TRBV11-1
clone size: many
CDR3 protein: CASSLGRGTGELFF

J gene: TRBJ2-1
CDR3 length: 14
V gene: TRBV20-1
clone size: NA
CDR3 protein: CSAPPGLGGNEQFF

J gene: TRBJ2-3
CDR3 length: 15
V gene: TRBV12-3/TRBV12-4
clone size: few
CDR3 protein: CASSYRERRTDTQYF

J gene: TRBJ1-2
CDR3 length: 13
V gene: TRBV6-1
clone size: NA
CDR3 protein: CASRGQANYGYTF

J gene: TRBJ2-7
CDR3 length: 15
V gene: TRBV20-1
clone size: NA
CDR3 protein: CSAHGGLAGTYEQYF

J gene: TRBJ2-7
CDR3 length: 16
V gene: TRBV6-1
clone size: NA
CDR3 protein: CASSPPGTSGSYEQYF

J gene: TRBJ2-5
CDR3 length: 14
V gene: TRBV10-3
clone size: NA
CDR3 protein: CAIRTSGLKETQYF

J gene: TRBJ2-2
CDR3 length: 15
V gene: TRBV25-1
clone size: NA
CDR3 protein: CASSDTHRNTGELFF

J gene: TRBJ1-1
CDR3 length: 16
V gene: TRBV10-3
clone size: many
CDR3 protein: CASSPSGGSMNTEAFF

J gene: TRBJ1-2
CDR3 length: 16
V gene: TRBV11-2
clone size: NA
CDR3 protein: CASSLVGDRAHYGYTF

J gene: TRBJ1-5
CDR3 length: 16
V gene: TRBV7-8
clone size: many
CDR3 protein: CASSLAGLSSNQPQHF

J gene: TRBJ2-7
CDR3 length: 16
V gene: TRBV10-3
clone size: NA
CDR3 protein: CATSPTTRQGTYEQYF

J gene: TRBJ2-7
CDR3 length: 13
V gene: TRBV11-2
clone size: many
CDR3 protein: CASSSQGAYEQYF

J gene: TRBJ2-5
CDR3 length: 13
V gene: TRBV28
clone size: many
CDR3 protein: CASSSIYQETQYF

J gene: TRBJ1-1
CDR3 length: 13
V gene: TRBV2
clone size: NA
CDR3 protein: CASSEDRTSEAFF

J gene: TRBJ1-5
CDR3 length: 17
V gene: TRBV19
clone size: few
CDR3 protein: CASSIPFRDRGDQPQHF

J gene: TRBJ2-3
CDR3 length: 15
V gene: TRBV24-1
clone size: once
CDR3 protein: CATSASGRSTDTQYF

J gene: TRBJ2-3
CDR3 length: 15
V gene: TRBV24-1
clone size: many
CDR3 protein: CATSAFAGSSDTQYF

J gene: TRBJ1-2
CDR3 length: 14
V gene: TRBV7-9
clone size: once
CDR3 protein: CASSRDRANYGYTF

J gene: TRBJ1-2
CDR3 length: 13
V gene: TRBV4-1
clone size: NA
CDR3 protein: CASSQGGDYGYTF

J gene: TRBJ1-1
CDR3 length: 13
V gene: TRBV11-2
clone size: many
CDR3 protein: CASSLRGYTEAFF

J gene: TRBJ2-2
CDR3 length: 13
V gene: TRBV6-4
clone size: many
CDR3 protein: CASSEGGAGELFF

J gene: TRBJ2-7
CDR3 length: 13
V gene: TRBV24-1
clone size: NA
CDR3 protein: CATSDRRAAEQYF

J gene: TRBJ1-5
CDR3 length: 15
V gene: TRBV19
clone size: NA
CDR3 protein: CASSDPRGLNQPQHF

J gene: TRBJ1-2
CDR3 length: 15
V gene: TRBV13
clone size: NA
CDR3 protein: CTSSLGSQGAYGYTF

J gene: TRBJ2-5
CDR3 length: 13
V gene: TRBV7-2
clone size: NA
CDR3 protein: CASSLNWKETQYF

J gene: TRBJ1-5
CDR3 length: 16
V gene: TRBV19
clone size: NA
CDR3 protein: CAVGQGATVRGRPQHF

J gene: TRBJ2-7
CDR3 length: 17
V gene: TRBV5-4
clone size: NA
CDR3 protein: CASSLAGGLAGDDEQYF

J gene: TRBJ1-6
CDR3 length: 13
V gene: TRBV27
clone size: many
CDR3 protein: CASSRDPNSPLHF

J gene: TRBJ1-1
CDR3 length: 16
V gene: TRBV14
clone size: NA
CDR3 protein: CASSQGRGLVNTEAFF

J gene: TRBJ1-2
CDR3 length: 14
V gene: TRBV19
clone size: NA
CDR3 protein: CASSSQGQGYGYTF

J gene: TRBJ2-7
CDR3 length: 14
V gene: TRBV20-1
clone size: NA
CDR3 protein: CSARPTPGVYEQYF

J gene: TRBJ2-1
CDR3 length: 16
V gene: TRBV4-3
clone size: many
CDR3 protein: CASSLTSGGRYNEQFF

J gene: TRBJ2-3
CDR3 length: 18
V gene: TRBV20-1
clone size: medium-sized
CDR3 protein: CSARMIPLTGSSTDTQYF

J gene: TRBJ1-1
CDR3 length: 14
V gene: TRBV10-3
clone size: NA
CDR3 protein: CAISTDRENTEAFF

J gene: TRBJ2-6
CDR3 length: 16
V gene: TRBV24-1
clone size: NA
CDR3 protein: CATSGGGGSGANVLTF

J gene: TRBJ2-5
CDR3 length: 12
V gene: TRBV29-1
clone size: NA
CDR3 protein: CSDQGPQETQYF

J gene: TRBJ1-2
CDR3 length: 12
V gene: TRBV10-1
clone size: NA
CDR3 protein: CASGSTTDGYTF

J gene: TRBJ1-4
CDR3 length: 15
V gene: TRBV7-8
clone size: many
CDR3 protein: CASSLTLDRGEKLFF

J gene: TRBJ2-7
CDR3 length: 14
V gene: TRBV27
clone size: many
CDR3 protein: CASSLTSGAYEQYF

J gene: TRBJ2-1
CDR3 length: 9
V gene: TRBV2
clone size: NA
CDR3 protein: CARGGEEFF

J gene: TRBJ2-1
CDR3 length: 14
V gene: TRBV24-1
clone size: NA
CDR3 protein: CATSDHGSYNEQFF

J gene: TRBJ2-7
CDR3 length: 14
V gene: TRBV15
clone size: NA
CDR3 protein: CATSRAVQGSEQYF

J gene: TRBJ1-2
CDR3 length: 13
V gene: TRBV30
clone size: NA
CDR3 protein: CAWTLGQGHGYTF

J gene: TRBJ2-5
CDR3 length: 13
V gene: TRBV29-1
clone size: NA
CDR3 protein: CSVLTNREETQYF

J gene: TRBJ1-2
CDR3 length: 13
V gene: TRBV5-5
clone size: many
CDR3 protein: CASSPPTAHGYTF

J gene: TRBJ1-2
CDR3 length: 12
V gene: TRBV20-1
clone size: NA
CDR3 protein: CSVPDRDYGYTF

J gene: TRBJ1-2
CDR3 length: 15
V gene: TRBV7-9
clone size: NA
CDR3 protein: CASSLAAAGRYGYTF

J gene: TRBJ1-6
CDR3 length: 15
V gene: TRBV20-1
clone size: NA
CDR3 protein: CSARQTGSYNSPLHF

J gene: TRBJ1-5
CDR3 length: 13
V gene: TRBV29-1
clone size: once
CDR3 protein: CSVEEGINQPQHF

J gene: TRBJ1-2
CDR3 length: 15
V gene: TRBV9
clone size: many
CDR3 protein: CASSVGGTGLGGYTF